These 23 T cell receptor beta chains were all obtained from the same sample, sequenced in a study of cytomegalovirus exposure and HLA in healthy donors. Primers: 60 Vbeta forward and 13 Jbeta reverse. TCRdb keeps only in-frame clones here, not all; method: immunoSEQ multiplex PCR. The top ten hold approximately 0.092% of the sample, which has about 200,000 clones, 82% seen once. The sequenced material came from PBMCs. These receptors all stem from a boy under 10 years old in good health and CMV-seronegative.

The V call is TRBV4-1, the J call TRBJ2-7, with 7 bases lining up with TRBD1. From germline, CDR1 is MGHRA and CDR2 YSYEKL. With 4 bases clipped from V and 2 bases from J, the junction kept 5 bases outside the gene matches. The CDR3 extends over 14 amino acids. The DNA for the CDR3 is TGCGCCAGCAGCCGCTACGACAGGGCCTACGAGCAGTACTTC. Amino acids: CASSRYDRAYEQYF.

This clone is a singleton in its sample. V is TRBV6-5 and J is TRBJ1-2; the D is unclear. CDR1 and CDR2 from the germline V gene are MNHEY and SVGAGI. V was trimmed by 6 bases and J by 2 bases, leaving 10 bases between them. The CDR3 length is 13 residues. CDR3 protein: CASSEQQNYGYTF. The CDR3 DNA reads TGTGCCAGCAGCGAACAGCAAAACTATGGCTACACCTTC.

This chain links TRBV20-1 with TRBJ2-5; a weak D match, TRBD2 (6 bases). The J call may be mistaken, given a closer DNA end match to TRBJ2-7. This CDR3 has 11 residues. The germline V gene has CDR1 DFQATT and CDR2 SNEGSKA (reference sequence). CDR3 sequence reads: CSPGTLYEQYF. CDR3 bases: TGCAGTCCGGGGACTCTTTACGAGCAGTACTTC.

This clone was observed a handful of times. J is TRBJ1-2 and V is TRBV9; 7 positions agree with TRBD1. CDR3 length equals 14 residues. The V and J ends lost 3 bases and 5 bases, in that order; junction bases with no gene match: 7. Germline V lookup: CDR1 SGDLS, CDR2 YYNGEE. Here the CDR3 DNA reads TGTGCCAGCAGCGCAAGCCTGGGACAGTATGGCTACACCTTC. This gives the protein CASSASLGQYGYTF.

The CDR3 protein is CASSRDSLYEQYF. The CDR3, as DNA: TGTGCCAGTAGTCGGGACAGTCTCTACGAGCAGTACTTC. This rearrangement joins TRBV19 to TRBJ2-7, with 7 nucleotides matching TRBD1. Germline CDR1 reads LNHDA; CDR2 reads SQIVND (reference sequence). The CDR3 length is 13 residues. V trimming: 5 bases; J trimming: 3 bases; junction bases outside the gene matches: 4.

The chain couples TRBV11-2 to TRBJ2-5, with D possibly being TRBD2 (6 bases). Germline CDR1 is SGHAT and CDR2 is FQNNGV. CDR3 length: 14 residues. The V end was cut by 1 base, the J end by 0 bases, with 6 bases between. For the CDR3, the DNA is TGTGCCAGCAGCTTAGGCGGGGACCAAGAGACCCAGTACTTC. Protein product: CASSLGGDQETQYF.

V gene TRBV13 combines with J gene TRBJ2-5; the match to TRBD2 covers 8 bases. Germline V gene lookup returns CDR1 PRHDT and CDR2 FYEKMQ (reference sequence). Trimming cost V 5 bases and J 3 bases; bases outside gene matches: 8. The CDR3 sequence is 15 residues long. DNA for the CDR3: TGTGCCAGCAGCCCAGGACTAGCACGTGAAGAGACCCAGTACTTC. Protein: CASSPGLAREETQYF.

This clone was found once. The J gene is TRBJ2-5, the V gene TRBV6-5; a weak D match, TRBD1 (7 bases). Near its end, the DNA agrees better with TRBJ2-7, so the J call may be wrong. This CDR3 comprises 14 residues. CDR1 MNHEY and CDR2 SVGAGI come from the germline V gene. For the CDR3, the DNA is TGTGCCACCAGAAGGAGGGACAGTCACTACGAGCAGTACTTC. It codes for CATRRRDSHYEQYF.

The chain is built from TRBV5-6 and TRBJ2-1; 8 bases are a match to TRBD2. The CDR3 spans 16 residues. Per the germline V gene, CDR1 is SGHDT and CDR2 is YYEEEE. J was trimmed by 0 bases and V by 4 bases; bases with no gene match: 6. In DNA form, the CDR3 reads TGTGCCAGCAGCCACCATAGCGGGGTCTCCTACAATGAGCAGTTCTTC. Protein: CASSHHSGVSYNEQFF.

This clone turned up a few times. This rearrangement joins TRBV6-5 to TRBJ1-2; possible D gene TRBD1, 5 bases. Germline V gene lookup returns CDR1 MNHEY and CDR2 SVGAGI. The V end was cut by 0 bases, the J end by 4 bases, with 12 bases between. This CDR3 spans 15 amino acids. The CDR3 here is CASSYSTGFSYGYTF. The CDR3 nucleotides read TGTGCCAGCAGTTACTCCACAGGATTTAGCTATGGCTACACCTTC.

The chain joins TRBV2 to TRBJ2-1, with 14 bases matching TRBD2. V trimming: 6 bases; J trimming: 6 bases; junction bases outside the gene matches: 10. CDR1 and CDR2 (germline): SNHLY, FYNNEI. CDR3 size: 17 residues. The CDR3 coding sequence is TGTGCCAGCAGCCTGACTAGCGGGGGGGTCCTTCCCAATGAGCAGTTCTTC. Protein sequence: CASSLTSGGVLPNEQFF.

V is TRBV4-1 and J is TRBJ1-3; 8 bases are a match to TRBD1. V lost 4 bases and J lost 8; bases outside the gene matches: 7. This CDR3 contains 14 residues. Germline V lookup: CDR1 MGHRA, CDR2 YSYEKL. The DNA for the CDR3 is TGCGCCAGCAGCCTCACGGACAGGGAGCACACCATATATTTT. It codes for CASSLTDREHTIYF.

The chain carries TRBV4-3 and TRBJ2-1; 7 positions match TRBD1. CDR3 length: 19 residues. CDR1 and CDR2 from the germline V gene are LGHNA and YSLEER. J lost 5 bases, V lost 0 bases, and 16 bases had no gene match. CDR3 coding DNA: TGCGCCAGCAGCCAAGATCCTGTTGCGAGGGGGCGCAAGGACAATGAGCAGTTCTTC. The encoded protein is CASSQDPVARGRKDNEQFF.

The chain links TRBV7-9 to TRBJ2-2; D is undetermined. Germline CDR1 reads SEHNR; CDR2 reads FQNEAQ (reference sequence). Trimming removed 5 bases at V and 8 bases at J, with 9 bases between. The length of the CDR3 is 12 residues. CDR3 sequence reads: CASSLLVGELFF. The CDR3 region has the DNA TGTGCCAGCAGCCTCCTTGTAGGGGAGCTGTTTTTT. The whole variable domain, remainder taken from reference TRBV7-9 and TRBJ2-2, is DTGVSQNPRHKITKRGQNVTFRCDPISEHNRLYWYRQTLGQGPEFLTYFQNEAQLEKSRLLSDRFSAERPKGSFSTLEIQRTEQGDSAMYLCASSLLVGELFFGEGSRLTVL.

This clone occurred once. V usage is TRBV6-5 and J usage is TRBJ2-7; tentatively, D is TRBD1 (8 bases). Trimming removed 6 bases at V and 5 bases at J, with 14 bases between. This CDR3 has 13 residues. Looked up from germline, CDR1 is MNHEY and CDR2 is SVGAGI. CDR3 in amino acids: CASRRTGRDEQYF. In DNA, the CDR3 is TGTGCCAGCAGGCGGACAGGGAGGGACGAGCAGTACTTC.

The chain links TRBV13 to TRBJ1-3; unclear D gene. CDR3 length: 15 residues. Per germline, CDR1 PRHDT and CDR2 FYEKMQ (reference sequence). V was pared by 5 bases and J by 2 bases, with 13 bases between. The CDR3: CASSEYARAGNTIYF. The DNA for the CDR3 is TGTGCCAGCAGCGAGTACGCAAGAGCTGGAAACACCATATATTTT.

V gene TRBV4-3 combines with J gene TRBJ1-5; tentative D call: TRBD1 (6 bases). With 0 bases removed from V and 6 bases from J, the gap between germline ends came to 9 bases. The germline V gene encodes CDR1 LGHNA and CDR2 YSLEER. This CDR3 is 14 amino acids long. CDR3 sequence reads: CASSQDTGFQPQHF. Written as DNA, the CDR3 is TGCGCCAGCAGCCAAGATACAGGGTTTCAGCCCCAGCATTTT.

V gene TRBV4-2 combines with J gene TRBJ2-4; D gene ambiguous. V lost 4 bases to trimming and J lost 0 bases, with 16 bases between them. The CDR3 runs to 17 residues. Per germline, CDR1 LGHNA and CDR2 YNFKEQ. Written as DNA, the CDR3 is TGTGCCAGCAGCCCCTCTAGTGGTGATCTAGCCAAAAACATTCAGTACTTC. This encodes CASSPSSGDLAKNIQYF.

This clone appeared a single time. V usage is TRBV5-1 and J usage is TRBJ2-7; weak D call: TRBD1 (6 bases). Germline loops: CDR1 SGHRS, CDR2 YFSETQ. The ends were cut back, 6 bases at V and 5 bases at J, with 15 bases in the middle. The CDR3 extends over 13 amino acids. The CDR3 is CASKATGWDEQYF. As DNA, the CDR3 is TGCGCCAGCAAGGCCACAGGGTGGGACGAGCAGTACTTC. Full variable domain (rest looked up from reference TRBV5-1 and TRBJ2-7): KAGVTQTPRYLIKTRGQQVTLSCSPISGHRSVSWYQQTPGQGLQFLFEYFSETQRNKGNFPGRFSGRQFSNSRSEMNVSTLELGDSALYLCASKATGWDEQYFGPGTRLTVT.

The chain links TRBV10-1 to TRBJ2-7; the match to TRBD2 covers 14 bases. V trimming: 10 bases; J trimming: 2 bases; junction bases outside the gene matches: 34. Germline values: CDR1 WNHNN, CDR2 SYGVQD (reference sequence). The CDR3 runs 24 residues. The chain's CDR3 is CATPSPQLWARGDAGLAGAYEQYF. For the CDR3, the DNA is TGCGCCACCCCCTCTCCACAGCTTTGGGCGAGGGGGGACGCGGGACTAGCGGGGGCCTACGAGCAGTACTTC.

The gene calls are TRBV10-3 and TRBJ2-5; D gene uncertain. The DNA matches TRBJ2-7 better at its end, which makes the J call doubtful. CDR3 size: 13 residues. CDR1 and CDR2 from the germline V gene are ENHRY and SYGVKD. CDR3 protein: CAISDRLSYEQYF. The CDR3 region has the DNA TGTGCCATCAGTGACAGACTCTCCTACGAGCAGTACTTC.

The CDR3 DNA reads as TGCAGCGTCGCCCCCGGGACAGGGGACGTAAATACGCAGTATTTT. Protein product: CSVAPGTGDVNTQYF. The chain recombines TRBV29-1 with TRBJ2-3; 10 bases line up with TRBD1. Germline V gene sequence: CDR1 SQVTM, CDR2 ANQGSEA. Germline trimming cut 6 bases from V and 7 bases from J; bases unmatched to any gene: 13. The CDR3 sequence is 15 residues long.

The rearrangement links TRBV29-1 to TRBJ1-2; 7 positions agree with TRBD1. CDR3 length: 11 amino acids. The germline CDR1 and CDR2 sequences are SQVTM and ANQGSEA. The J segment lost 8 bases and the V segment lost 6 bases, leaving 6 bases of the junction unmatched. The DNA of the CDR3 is TGCAGCGTGGGGACAGCGGGCGGCTACACCTTC. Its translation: CSVGTAGGYTF.